The entry below gives a single T cell receptor beta chain sequence along with its context. Its matching antigen is unknown. The sample is drawn from a study of T cell responses to AZD1222 COVID-19 vaccine. Turning to the study itself: Second-dose timings of about 4 or about 12 weeks were pooled.

TCRdb's table, derived via immunoSEQ multiplex PCR, lists solely in-frame clones and lacks some. The sample records tens of thousands of clones, around 83% being singletons. V lost 0 bases, J lost 4 bases, and 9 bases lay in between. The CDR3 length is 14 residues. Germline V gene lookup returns CDR1 LGHNA and CDR2 YNFKEQ. Study observations and caveats: Spike-specific TCR breadth and depth went up after people got two AZD1222 doses. Sampling that yielded the repertoires occurred only after the peak T cell response. Researchers report vaccine-associated CD4 TCRs spanning spike, with dominance at 160-218 and 743-854.

The sequence was collected from an adult in good health. The chain recombines TRBV4-2 with TRBJ1-2; a weak D match, TRBD1 (5 bases). The sequencing here drew on peripheral blood, taken on day 0 of AZD1222 vaccination. CDR3 in amino acids: CASSQDPGTYGYTF. In nucleotides, the CDR3 is TGTGCCAGCAGCCAAGATCCAGGGACCTATGGCTACACCTTC.